A selection of T cell receptor beta chains follows, all from one sample in a study of cytomegalovirus exposure and HLA in healthy donors. Sequencing used immunoSEQ multiplex PCR; TCRdb keeps in-frame clones, though not all of them. The sample lists 55,000 to 65,000 clones, about four fifths occurring once. Specimen: PBMCs. The receptors here all came from a woman between 40 and 55 years old in good health and CMV-seronegative. The CDR3 runs from the conserved cysteine through the conserved F or W. A D gene is named only where the DNA matches it firmly. Clone size is stated in some rows and not others, as once, few, many or a class when expanded.

abundance	d_gene	v_gene	j_gene	CDR3aa	CDR3nt
.	.	TRBV5-1	TRBJ1-1	CASSFLQGNTEAFF	TGCGCCAGCAGCTTTCTACAGGGGAACACTGAAGCTTTCTTT
.	TRBD1	TRBV28	TRBJ1-3	CASSSPGQGAGNTIYF	TGTGCCAGCAGTTCCCCGGGACAGGGGGCTGGAAACACCATATATTTT
.	TRBD1	TRBV7-8	TRBJ2-7	CASSLVFLTGIYYEQYF	TGTGCCAGCAGCTTAGTATTCTTGACAGGGATATACTACGAGCAGTACTTC
.	.	TRBV29-1	TRBJ2-2	CSVDPGQNTGELFF	TGCAGCGTTGACCCGGGACAGAACACCGGGGAGCTGTTTTTT
.	TRBD2	TRBV28	TRBJ2-7	CASSRALAGISYEQYF	TGTGCCAGCAGCCGAGCCCTAGCGGGCATCTCCTACGAGCAGTACTTC
.	TRBD1	TRBV7-9	TRBJ1-4	CSSSKGTGGTNEKLFF	TGTTCCAGCAGCAAAGGGACAGGGGGCACTAATGAAAAACTGTTTTTT
.	.	TRBV29-1	TRBJ1-4	CSVVWGDDEKLFF	TGCAGCGTTGTGTGGGGGGACGATGAAAAACTGTTTTTT
.	.	TRBV28	TRBJ2-7	CASSPGGTPSPYEQYF	TGTGCCAGCAGTCCTGGAGGGACTCCCTCTCCCTACGAGCAGTACTTC
.	TRBD2	TRBV19	TRBJ2-6	CASSVGLASGANVLTF	TGTGCCAGTAGTGTGGGACTAGCCTCTGGGGCCAACGTCCTGACTTTC
.	TRBD1	TRBV6-6	TRBJ1-6	CASSFSRDRFNSPLHF	TGTGCCAGCAGTTTTTCGCGGGACAGATTTAATTCACCCCTCCACTTT
.	TRBD1	TRBV28	TRBJ1-2	CASSGGQLQLYGYTF	TGTGCCAGCAGTGGGGGACAGCTACAACTATATGGCTACACCTTC
.	TRBD2	TRBV5-4	TRBJ2-1	CASSSGLAGKIEQFF	TGTGCCAGCAGCTCAGGACTAGCGGGTAAGATTGAGCAGTTCTTC
once	TRBD2	TRBV7-9	TRBJ2-3	CASGAGTRGGTQYF	TGTGCCAGCGGCGCCGGGACTAGGGGCGGTACGCAGTATTTT
once	TRBD1	TRBV15	TRBJ2-7	CATSAGQGGYEQYF	TGTGCCACCAGCGCCGGACAGGGGGGGTACGAGCAGTACTTC
.	TRBD1	TRBV7-8	TRBJ2-2	CASSTLPGQGNTGELFF	TGTGCCAGCAGCACCCTCCCGGGACAGGGTAACACCGGGGAGCTGTTTTTT
.	.	TRBV7-9	TRBJ1-1	CASSFEFPEAFF	TGTGCCAGCAGCTTTGAGTTCCCTGAAGCTTTCTTT
.	.	TRBV5-1	TRBJ2-7	CASSPGLASPEQYF	TGCGCCAGCAGCCCCGGGCTAGCGTCCCCCGAGCAGTACTTC
.	TRBD1	TRBV4-2	TRBJ2-5	CASSQTGGETQYF	TGTGCCAGCAGCCAGACAGGGGGAGAGACCCAGTACTTC
.	TRBD1	TRBV6-1	TRBJ1-1	CASSPRTGSEAFF	TGTGCCAGCAGCCCCCGGACAGGGTCTGAAGCTTTCTTT
.	TRBD2	TRBV25-1	TRBJ2-3	CASSTLAGFTDTQYF	TGTGCCAGCAGTACCCTAGCGGGGTTCACAGATACGCAGTATTTT
.	TRBD2	TRBV7-2	TRBJ2-7	CASTPDQRGNEQYF	TGTGCCAGCACCCCCGACCAGCGGGGGAACGAGCAGTACTTC
few	TRBD2	TRBV5-1	TRBJ2-7	CASSFQPPGLAGGPNEQYF	TGCGCCAGCAGCTTTCAACCTCCGGGACTAGCGGGAGGGCCCAACGAGCAGTACTTC
.	.	TRBV2	TRBJ2-3	CASRALDDTQYF	TGTGCCAGCAGAGCACTAGACGATACGCAGTATTTT
.	.	TRBV7-2	TRBJ1-1	CASSVTGVIHEAFF	TGTGCCAGCAGCGTAACGGGAGTCATTCATGAAGCTTTCTTT
.	.	TRBV7-6	TRBJ2-7	CASSVSGGPYEQYF	TGTGCCAGCAGCGTATCCGGGGGGCCCTACGAGCAGTACTTC
.	.	TRBV7-9	TRBJ2-5	CASSFAEYQETQYF	TGTGCCAGCAGCTTCGCTGAGTACCAAGAGACCCAGTACTTC
.	.	TRBV19	TRBJ2-7	CASSMTEYSYEQYF	TGTGCCAGTAGTATGACAGAATACTCCTACGAGCAGTACTTC
few	.	TRBV5-1	TRBJ1-1	CASSLRGQVNTEAFF	TGCGCCAGCAGCCTTAGAGGACAAGTGAACACTGAAGCTTTCTTT
once	.	TRBV30	TRBJ1-2	CAWMADLINYGYTF	TGTGCCTGGATGGCCGATCTCATCAACTATGGCTACACCTTC
once	TRBD1	TRBV6-5	TRBJ1-4	CASSPGSGTGEKLFF	TGTGCCAGCAGCCCTGGCTCCGGGACAGGAGAAAAACTGTTTTTT
.	TRBD1	TRBV19	TRBJ1-2	CASSTTTGGRMRYTF	TGTGCCAGTAGTACCACGACAGGGGGAAGGATGCGCTACACCTTC
.	TRBD1	TRBV10-3	TRBJ1-2	CAISTRQGGYTF	TGTGCCATCAGTACAAGACAGGGTGGCTACACCTTC
.	TRBD2	TRBV4-2	TRBJ2-7	CASSQEGTIAGAYEQYF	TGTGCCAGCAGCCAAGAAGGGACAATAGCGGGAGCCTACGAGCAGTACTTC
.	.	TRBV27	TRBJ1-5	CASSVHLAPGQPQHF	TGTGCCAGCAGTGTACACCTGGCCCCAGGGCAGCCCCAGCATTTT
.	TRBD2	TRBV19	TRBJ2-3	CASSIGAERDTDTQYF	TGTGCCAGTAGTATTGGAGCGGAGCGGGACACAGATACGCAGTATTTT
.	.	TRBV30	TRBJ2-3	CAWSTGLRTDTQYF	TGTGCCTGGAGCACAGGGTTGAGGACAGATACGCAGTATTTT
.	.	TRBV19	TRBJ2-7	CASSIDIAYEQYF	TGTGCCAGTAGTATCGACATAGCCTACGAGCAGTACTTC
once	.	TRBV7-2	TRBJ1-2	CASSLYRGNYGYTF	TGTGCCAGCAGCTTATATCGCGGGAACTATGGCTACACCTTC
.	.	TRBV28	TRBJ1-2	CASSLTGAPLYGYTF	TGTGCCAGCAGTTTAACAGGCGCGCCCCTGTATGGCTACACCTTC
.	.	TRBV11-3	TRBJ2-1	CASSLGLDGNEQFF	TGTGCCAGCAGCTTAGGCCTAGACGGCAATGAGCAGTTCTTC
.	.	TRBV29-1	TRBJ2-7	CSVEERAEEQYF	TGCAGCGTTGAAGAGAGGGCGGAGGAGCAGTACTTC
.	.	TRBV7-3	TRBJ2-6	CASSTGSSGANVLTF	TGTGCCAGCAGCACAGGGAGCTCTGGGGCCAACGTCCTGACTTTC
medium-sized	TRBD2	TRBV7-8	TRBJ2-3	CASSLPGGSTDTQYF	TGTGCCAGCAGCTTGCCGGGAGGGAGCACAGATACGCAGTATTTT